Listed here is a single T cell receptor beta chain. The target antigen is unknown. This sample was included in a study of OX40 agonist ivuxolimab in advanced cancers. Sequenced by immunoSEQ multiplex PCR; TCRdb stores in-frame clones only, minus some. The sample records some 46,000 clones, approximately 86% being singletons. Study-level results: Several nonresponders also turned out to have low normalized T-cell clonal expansion. By week 6 at 0.1 to 3.0 mg/kg, blood CD4+ and CD8+ T cells had expanded clonally.

The specimen comprised CD4+ or CD8+ T cells sorted from blood, sampled in a trial of the OX40 agonist ivuxolimab. The sequence came from an adult with an advanced solid tumor such as melanoma, head and neck, liver or kidney cancer.

Here the CDR3 reads CASSKETGGFTEAFF. As DNA, the CDR3 is TGTGCCAGCAGCAAAGAGACAGGGGGTTTCACTGAAGCTTTCTTT. The chain joins TRBV2 to TRBJ1-1; 9 bases are shared with TRBD1. The germline CDR1 and CDR2 sequences are SNHLY and FYNNEI. The CDR3 has 15 residues. The junction had 9 bases not matched to a gene; V was cut back by 6 bases and J by 4 bases.